Below, 28 T cell receptor beta chains from the same sample are listed, as sequenced in a study of molecular identifiers for immune sequencing clone quantification. MiXCR was run by TCRdb on the PCR reads, yielding one entry per CDR3 protein. The table lists nearly 8,500 distinct CDR3 sequences, roughly 33% of them singletons. Material for sequencing was naive CD8+ T cells from blood, with Jurkat cell RNA spiked in. Described subset: FACS-sorted CD8+CD4-CCR7+CD45RA+ naive T cells. These receptors came from a human donor in good health. Some libraries in this study had Jurkat cell RNA spiked in.

This clonotype was seen only a few times. V gene TRBV4-3 combines with J gene TRBJ2-7, with TRBD2 matching 9 bases. V shed 3 bases and J 5 bases; nucleotides not matched to a gene: 11. The CDR3 runs 16 residues. Germline V lookup: CDR1 LGHNA, CDR2 YSLEER. The DNA of the CDR3 is TGCGCCAGCAGCCATCGAGGGTCTAGCGGGAACCACGAGCAGTACTTC. It specifies CASSHRGSSGNHEQYF.

This clonotype was observed a handful of times. V and J are TRBV7-9 and TRBJ1-5; D gene unclear. Germline-derived CDR1 and CDR2 are SEHNR and FQNEAQ (reference sequence). Trimming took 5 bases from V and 6 from J, leaving 14 bases between them. This CDR3 has 14 residues. For the CDR3, the DNA is TGTGCCAGCAGCCAAGGTGGGTCCCCTCAGCCCCAGCATTTT. Translated: CASSQGGSPQPQHF.

This clonotype turned up a few times. The rearrangement uses TRBV7-8 and TRBJ2-7; 9 bases agree with TRBD1. Germline V gives CDR1 SGHVS, CDR2 FQNEAQ. The CDR3 extends over 14 amino acids. The V segment lost 5 bases and the J segment 5 bases; nucleotides outside the gene matches: 7. The CDR3: CASSRDRVRDEQYF. CDR3 bases: TGTGCCAGCAGCCGGGACAGGGTGCGAGACGAGCAGTACTTC.

The chain carries TRBV28 and TRBJ2-5; 9 bases are shared with TRBD1. The J segment lost 6 bases and the V segment lost 10 bases, leaving 6 bases of the junction unmatched. The CDR3 contains 12 residues. CDR1 and CDR2 from the germline V gene are MDHEN and SYDVKM. DNA for the CDR3: TGTGCCACCCTACAGGGGGCGCAGACCCAGTACTTC. Its protein product is CATLQGAQTQYF.

On this clonotype: The junction departs from the called germline gene at one end, perhaps through a read error. The V and J genes are TRBV29-1 and TRBJ1-2, with 11 bases lining up with TRBD1. Germline V CDR1 and CDR2: SQVTM, ANQGSEA. CDR3 size: 15 residues. In nucleotides, the CDR3 is TGCAGCGCCGACCCCCCGGACAGGGGGCGTAATGGCTGCACCTTC. Translated, it gives CSADPPDRGRNGCTF.

This rearrangement joins TRBV9 to TRBJ2-1; D assignment may be TRBD1 or TRBD2 (5 bases each). The CDR3 runs to 14 residues. Trimming stripped 0 bases from V and 8 bases from J, with 12 bases between. The germline CDR1 and CDR2 sequences are SGDLS and YYNGEE. CDR3 sequence (DNA): TGTGCCAGCAGCGTAGAGGGGAGCCGCCATGAGCAGTTCTTC. Protein sequence: CASSVEGSRHEQFF.

This clonotype ranks as medium-sized. This sequence joins TRBV28 and TRBJ2-3, with 10 bases lining up with TRBD2. The CDR3 loop spans 14 amino acids. J lost 1 base, V lost 5 bases, and 0 bases had no gene match. Germline assignment: CDR1 MDHEN and CDR2 SYDVKM. The CDR3 region has the DNA TGTGCCAGCAGTGGGACTAGCGGCACAGATACGCAGTATTTT. It yields the protein CASSGTSGTDTQYF.

This clonotype was seen only a few times. The rearrangement joins TRBV7-9 to TRBJ2-7; TRBD2 aligns across 7 bases. With 2 bases clipped from V and 0 bases from J, the junction kept 4 bases outside the gene matches. This CDR3 is 15 amino acids long. In germline, CDR1 is SEHNR, CDR2 FQNEAQ (reference sequence). This CDR3 is CASSLRTSNSYEQYF. CDR3 nucleotide sequence: TGTGCCAGCAGCTTAAGGACTAGTAACTCCTACGAGCAGTACTTC.

This rearrangement joins TRBV7-8 to TRBJ1-5; weak D call: TRBD1 (5 bases). Trimming stripped 5 bases from V and 4 bases from J, with 15 bases between. This CDR3 region has 15 residues. Germline loops: CDR1 SGHVS, CDR2 FQNEAQ. The CDR3: CASSPAVTENQPQHF. In nucleotides, the CDR3 is TGTGCCAGCAGCCCCGCCGTGACAGAAAATCAGCCCCAGCATTTT. Based on the CDR3 plus reference TRBV7-8 and TRBJ1-5, the full variable domain is GAGVSQSPRYKVAKRGQDVALRCDPISGHVSLFWYQQALGQGPEFLTYFQNEAQLDKSGLPSDRFFAERPEGSVSTLKIQRTQQEDSAVYLCASSPAVTENQPQHFGDGTRLSIL.

The chain recombines TRBV4-1 with TRBJ2-3; 7 bases are a match to TRBD2. Trimming took 8 bases from V and 0 from J; bases not matched to a gene: 11. The V gene's germline CDR1 is MGHRA and CDR2 YSYEKL. This CDR3 contains 16 residues. This CDR3 is CASAGLAETSTDTQYF. DNA for the CDR3: TGCGCCAGCGCTGGGCTAGCGGAGACTAGCACAGATACGCAGTATTTT.

This chain uses TRBV29-1 with TRBJ2-7, with D possibly matching TRBD1 (6 bases). The CDR3 contains 13 residues. CDR1 SQVTM and CDR2 ANQGSEA come from the germline V gene. Trimming shortened V by 3 bases and J by 3 bases, and 12 bases separated the two germline ends. The CDR3 loop reads CSVEGRGGYEQYF. CDR3 bases: TGCAGCGTTGAGGGCAGGGGCGGCTACGAGCAGTACTTC.

This clonotype showed up just a few times. The chain joins TRBV27 to TRBJ2-4; D not resolved. The germline V gene has CDR1 MNHEY and CDR2 SMNVEV (reference sequence). CDR3 length: 11 amino acids. The germline V and J ends were trimmed by 3 bases and 7 bases, with 4 bases remaining between them. The CDR3 sequence: CASSFGNIQYF. The CDR3 DNA sequence: TGTGCCAGCAGTTTTGGGAACATTCAGTACTTC.

This clonotype ranks as medium-sized (0.01 to 0.1%). The chain carries TRBV9 and TRBJ2-3, with D perhaps TRBD1 or TRBD2 (5 bases each). CDR1 SGDLS and CDR2 YYNGEE come from the germline V gene. V dropped 0 bases and J dropped 4 bases, with 6 bases sitting between them. The CDR3 has 13 residues. CDR3 sequence: CASSVVGADTQYF. CDR3 coding DNA: TGTGCCAGCAGCGTAGTGGGGGCAGATACGCAGTATTTT.

The chain combines TRBV7-2 with TRBJ2-7, with D possibly being TRBD2 (6 bases). Germline V gene lookup returns CDR1 SGHTA and CDR2 FQGNSA. Trimming took 2 bases from V and 4 from J, leaving 21 bases between them. The CDR3 has 17 residues. Here the CDR3 DNA reads TGTGCCAGCAGCTTATATGCCCCGGGAGTATTCCCATACGAGCAGTACTTC. This sequence encodes CASSLYAPGVFPYEQYF.

The chain is built from TRBV4-3 and TRBJ2-3, with TRBD2 identical over 9 bases. Germline loops: CDR1 LGHNA, CDR2 YSLEER. V was pared by 1 base and J by 4 bases, with 0 bases of the junction left unmatched. This CDR3 has 14 residues. The CDR3 loop is CASSQVAGADTQYF. Written as DNA, the CDR3 is TGCGCCAGCAGCCAAGTAGCGGGAGCAGATACGCAGTATTTT.

This chain connects TRBV9 to TRBJ1-4; TRBD1 matches at 7 bases. Germline V gene sequence: CDR1 SGDLS, CDR2 YYNGEE. The CDR3 has 14 residues. J gave up 7 bases and V 3 bases, and 6 bases lay outside the gene matches. DNA for the CDR3: TGTGCCAGCAGCGCAGGGGGAAGCGGTGAAAAACTGTTTTTT. Translated: CASSAGGSGEKLFF.

By frequency in the sample, this clonotype is medium-sized. The genes are TRBV7-6 and TRBJ1-1; unclear D gene. This CDR3 spans 16 amino acids. Trimming pared 1 base from V and 1 base from J, leaving 13 bases between. Germline assignment: CDR1 SGHVS and CDR2 FNYEAQ. This CDR3 reads CASSLDGTFPNTEAFF. Here the CDR3 DNA reads TGTGCCAGCAGCTTAGATGGTACATTTCCGAACACTGAAGCTTTCTTT.

Remarks on this clonotype: The CDR3 does not close with the conserved phenylalanine or tryptophan, likely indicating a read error. The chain links TRBV11-1 to TRBJ2-7; maybe TRBD1 (6 bases). The CDR3 consists of 16 residues. Per germline, CDR1 SGHAT and CDR2 FQDESV (reference sequence). V was shortened by 1 base and J by 2 bases, with 15 bases between the two germline ends. Here the CDR3 DNA reads TGTGCCAGCAGCTTAGGGACGTCGGACAGTCCCTACGAGCAGTACTAC. This sequence encodes CASSLGTSDSPYEQYY.

The chain employs TRBV13 and TRBJ2-3, with 9 bases lining up with TRBD2. V lost 4 bases to trimming and J lost 1 base; unmatched junction nucleotides: 12. In germline, CDR1 is PRHDT, CDR2 FYEKMQ (reference sequence). The CDR3 length is 18 residues. CDR3 DNA sequence: TGTGCCAGCAGCTCGGGGGTAGCGGGAGTAGGTGGCACAGATACGCAGTATTTT. It codes for CASSSGVAGVGGTDTQYF.

This rearrangement joins TRBV6-2 or TRBV6-3 to TRBJ2-5; D remains ambiguous. The ends were cut back, 7 bases at V and 5 bases at J, with 14 bases in the middle. The CDR3 length is 13 residues. Germline V lookup: CDR1 MNHEY, CDR2 SVGEGT. This CDR3 reads CASNGPFGETQYF. In DNA form, the CDR3 reads TGTGCCAGCAATGGACCGTTCGGGGAGACCCAGTACTTC.

The chain employs TRBV11-2 and TRBJ2-2; D possibly corresponds to TRBD1 (6 bases). The CDR3 is made up of 15 amino acids. Germline V gene lookup returns CDR1 SGHAT and CDR2 FQNNGV. The V gene lost 3 bases and the J gene lost 5 bases, with 13 bases spanning the gap. The CDR3 bases are TGTGCCAGCAGCTTGGACAGCCTAGGGACCGGGGAGCTGTTTTTT. Translating it yields CASSLDSLGTGELFF.

This clonotype was detected only a few times. CDR3 in DNA: TGTGCCAGCAGTCCCTGGGGGGGGGGCACTGAAGCTTTCTTT. Protein sequence: CASSPWGGGTEAFF. This sequence joins TRBV28 and TRBJ1-1, with a possible D match to TRBD1 (5 bases). The germline V gene has CDR1 MDHEN and CDR2 SYDVKM. CDR3 length: 14 residues. V was shortened by 5 bases and J by 4 bases, with 14 bases between the two germline ends.

The chain uses TRBV4-3 and TRBJ2-1, with 10 positions matching TRBD1. Germline CDR1 LGHNA, CDR2 YSLEER. Trimming took 5 bases from V and 6 from J; bases not matched to a gene: 7. This CDR3 region has 15 residues. Here the CDR3 reads CASSRTGTGVNEQFF. Here the CDR3 DNA reads TGCGCCAGCAGCAGAACCGGGACAGGGGTCAATGAGCAGTTCTTC.

The V and J genes are TRBV27 and TRBJ2-7, with 9 positions matching TRBD1. J lost 7 bases, V lost 6 bases, and 10 bases had no gene match. Germline V gene data show CDR1 as MNHEY and CDR2 as SMNVEV (reference sequence). CDR3 length: 14 residues. The CDR3 DNA is TGTGCCAGCAGACCCGGGACAGGGCTAGGGGAGCAGTACTTC. Translating it yields CASRPGTGLGEQYF.

The sample holds one count of this clonotype. A much larger clone differs by one base, so this may be a read error. V and J are TRBV7-8 and TRBJ2-1; TRBD2 is a possible D gene (6 bases). V was pared by 5 bases and J by 15 bases, with 17 bases between. CDR1 and CDR2 from the germline V gene are SGHVS and FQNEAQ. The CDR3 runs 12 residues. CDR3 in amino acids: CASSPKTGGAFF. The CDR3 DNA reads TGTGCCAGCAGCCCAAAGACTGGAGGGGCGTTCTTC.

This clonotype was observed a few times. This CDR3 is missing its conserved last phenylalanine or tryptophan, likely due to a read error. The V and J genes are TRBV4-3 and TRBJ2-3, with 8 bases that match TRBD2. CDR1 is LGHNA and CDR2 is YSLEER in the germline V gene. This CDR3 region has 16 residues. The V segment lost 0 bases and the J segment 4 bases; nucleotides outside the gene matches: 6. The DNA of the CDR3 is TGCGCCAGCAGCCAAGATGAGGCGGGAGGAGCAGATACGCAGTATATT. Translated: CASSQDEAGGADTQYI.

This clonotype was observed a handful of times. This chain links TRBV4-2 with TRBJ1-5; TRBD1 matches at 7 bases. This CDR3 is 14 amino acids long. The germline gives CDR1 LGHNA, CDR2 YNFKEQ. Trimming cost V 6 bases and J 5 bases; bases outside gene matches: 7. The CDR3 bases are TGTGCCAGCAGTCCCGACAGGGCCGATCAGCCCCAGCATTTT. It specifies CASSPDRADQPQHF.

This clonotype has just one count. The V call is TRBV7-6, the J call TRBJ2-2, with TRBD2 identical over 9 bases. CDR1 and CDR2 (germline): SGHVS, FNYEAQ. Trimming removed 7 bases from V and 6 bases from J; junction bases left unmatched: 15. This CDR3 is built from 17 residues. CDR3 DNA: TGTGCCAGCACCCCTGGGCTAGCGGGGAGGTACTCCGGGGAGCTGTTTTTT. This gives the protein CASTPGLAGRYSGELFF.